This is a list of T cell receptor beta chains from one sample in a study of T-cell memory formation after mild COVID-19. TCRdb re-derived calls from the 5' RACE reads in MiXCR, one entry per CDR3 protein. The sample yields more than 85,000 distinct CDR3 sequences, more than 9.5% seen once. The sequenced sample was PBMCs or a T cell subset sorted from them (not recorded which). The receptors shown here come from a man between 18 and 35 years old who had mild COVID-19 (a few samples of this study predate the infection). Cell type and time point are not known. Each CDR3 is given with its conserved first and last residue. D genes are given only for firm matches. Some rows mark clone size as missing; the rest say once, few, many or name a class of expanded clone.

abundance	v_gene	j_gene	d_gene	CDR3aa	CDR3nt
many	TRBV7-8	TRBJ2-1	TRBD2	CASSLSGGHYNEQFF	TGTGCCAGCAGCCTTAGCGGGGGACATTACAATGAGCAGTTCTTC
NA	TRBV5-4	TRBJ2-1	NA	CASSLSGGYEQFF	TGTGCCAGCAGCTTGAGTGGGGGATATGAGCAGTTCTTC
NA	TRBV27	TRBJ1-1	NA	CASSFGQNTEAFF	TGTGCCAGCAGTTTTGGTCAGAACACTGAAGCTTTCTTT
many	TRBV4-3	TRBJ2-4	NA	CASSQDLGAENIQYF	TGCGCCAGCAGCCAAGATCTGGGGGCCGAAAACATTCAGTACTTC
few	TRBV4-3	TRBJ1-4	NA	CASSQERGKGLNEKLFF	TGCGCCAGCAGCCAAGAGCGGGGGAAGGGCCTGAATGAAAAACTGTTTTTT
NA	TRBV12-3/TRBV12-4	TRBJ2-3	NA	CASSLSGNTDTQYF	TGTGCCAGCAGCCTCTCAGGGAACACAGATACGCAGTATTTT
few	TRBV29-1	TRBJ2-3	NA	CSVEDLNLSTDTQYF	TGCAGCGTTGAAGATCTCAATCTTAGCACAGATACGCAGTATTTT
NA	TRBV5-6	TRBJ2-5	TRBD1	CASSSGIFRDRDMETQYF	TGTGCCAGCAGCTCGGGAATATTCCGGGACAGGGATATGGAGACCCAGTACTTC
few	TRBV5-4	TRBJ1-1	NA	CASSPTGGYTEAFF	TGTGCCAGCAGCCCCACCGGGGGGTACACTGAAGCTTTCTTT
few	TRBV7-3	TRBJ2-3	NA	CASSPSMGAGDTQYF	TGTGCCAGCAGCCCAAGTATGGGGGCCGGAGATACGCAGTATTTT
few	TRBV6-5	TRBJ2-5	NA	CASTDSGTWRKTQYF	TGTGCCAGCACCGACTCCGGGACTTGGAGGAAGACCCAGTACTTC
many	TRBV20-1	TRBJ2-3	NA	CSAREDSEIDTQYF	TGCAGTGCTAGAGAGGACAGTGAAATTGATACGCAGTATTTT
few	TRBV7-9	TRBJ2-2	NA	CASSLTGTNTGELFF	TGTGCCAGCAGCTTAACAGGGACGAACACCGGGGAGCTGTTTTTT
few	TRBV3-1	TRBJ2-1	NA	CASSPDPPEGPYNEQFF	TGTGCCAGCAGCCCCGACCCTCCGGAGGGACCCTACAATGAGCAGTTCTTC
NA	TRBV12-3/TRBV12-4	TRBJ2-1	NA	CASSFSPEQFF	TGTGCCAGCAGTTTTTCGCCGGAGCAGTTCTTC
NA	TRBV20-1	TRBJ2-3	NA	CSASTTRGGDTQYF	TGCAGTGCGAGCACAACGCGGGGTGGCGATACGCAGTATTTT
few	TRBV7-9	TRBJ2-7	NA	CASSLESGSSYEQYF	TGTGCCAGCAGCTTAGAATCAGGGAGCTCCTACGAGCAGTACTTC
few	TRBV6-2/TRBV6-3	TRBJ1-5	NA	CASSYDRVGGNQPQHF	TGTGCCAGCAGTTACGATAGGGTCGGTGGCAATCAGCCCCAGCATTTT
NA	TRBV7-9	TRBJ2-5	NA	CASSSRAVLQETQYF	TGTGCCAGCAGCTCCCGGGCCGTCCTCCAAGAGACCCAGTACTTC
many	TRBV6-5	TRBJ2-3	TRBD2	CASSQVVAGGPTDTQYF	TGTGCCAGCAGCCAGGTGGTAGCGGGGGGACCCACAGATACGCAGTATTTT
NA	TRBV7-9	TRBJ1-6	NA	CASSLGVISLHF	TGTGCCAGCAGCTTAGGGGTGATATCCCTCCACTTT
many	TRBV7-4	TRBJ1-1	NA	CASSIPTKGGRTEAFF	TGTGCCAGCAGCATCCCTACGAAGGGGGGTAGGACTGAAGCTTTCTTT
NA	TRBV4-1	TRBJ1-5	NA	CASSATNSPGQHF	TGCGCCAGCAGCGCGACAAACTCACCGGGACAGCATTTT
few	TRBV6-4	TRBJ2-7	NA	CASITAAIGSYEQYF	TGTGCCAGCATAACAGCCGCCATCGGCTCCTACGAGCAGTACTTC
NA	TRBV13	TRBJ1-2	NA	CASSLYGGHGYTF	TGTGCCAGCAGCTTATATGGGGGGCATGGCTACACCTTC
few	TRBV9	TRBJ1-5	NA	CASSVDPSQPQHF	TGTGCCAGCAGCGTAGACCCGTCCCAGCCCCAGCATTTT
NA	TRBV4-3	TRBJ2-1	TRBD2	CASSQDISGGPNEQFF	TGCGCCAGCAGCCAAGATATAAGCGGGGGGCCCAATGAGCAGTTCTTC
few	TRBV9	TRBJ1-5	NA	CASIYPGMVHQPQHF	TGTGCCAGCATCTACCCAGGAATGGTGCATCAGCCCCAGCATTTT
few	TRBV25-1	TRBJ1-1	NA	CASNRDLNTEAFF	TGTGCCAGCAACCGGGACCTAAACACTGAAGCTTTCTTT
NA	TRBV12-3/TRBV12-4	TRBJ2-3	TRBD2	CASSLSSGGADTQYF	TGTGCCAGCAGTTTATCTAGCGGGGGGGCAGATACGCAGTATTTT
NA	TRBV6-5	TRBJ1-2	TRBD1	CASSGQGYYGYTF	TGTGCCAGCAGTGGACAGGGATACTATGGCTACACCTTC
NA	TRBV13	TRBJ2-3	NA	CASRFFTSTDTQYF	TGTGCCAGCAGGTTTTTTACTAGCACAGATACGCAGTATTTT
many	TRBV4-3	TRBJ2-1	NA	CASSQEIGLRDEQFF	TGCGCCAGCAGCCAAGAGATCGGCCTGAGGGATGAGCAGTTCTTC
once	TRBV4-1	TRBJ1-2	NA	CASSQNGGDGYTF	TGCGCCAGCAGCCAAAACGGGGGGGATGGCTACACCTTC
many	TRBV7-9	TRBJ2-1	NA	CASSPLGFGGNYNEQFF	TGTGCCAGCAGCCCTTTGGGTTTCGGGGGCAACTACAATGAGCAGTTCTTC
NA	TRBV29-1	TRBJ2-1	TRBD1	CSVGGDRAEQFF	TGCAGCGTGGGCGGCGACAGGGCCGAGCAGTTCTTC
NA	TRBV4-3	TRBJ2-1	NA	CASSQDWGGPRNEQFF	TGCGCCAGCAGCCAAGATTGGGGGGGGCCGAGGAATGAGCAGTTCTTC
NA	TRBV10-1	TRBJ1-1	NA	CASSDLGASEAFF	TGCGCCAGCAGTGATTTAGGGGCATCTGAAGCTTTCTTT
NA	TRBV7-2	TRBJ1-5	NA	CASSLGGYQPQHF	TGTGCCAGCAGCTTAGGCGGGTATCAACCCCAGCATTTT
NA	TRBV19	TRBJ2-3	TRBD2	CATHSLAGTDTQYF	TGTGCCACCCACAGCCTAGCGGGCACAGATACGCAGTATTTT
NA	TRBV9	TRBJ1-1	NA	CASSVGGGSTEAFF	TGTGCCAGCAGCGTAGGCGGGGGAAGCACTGAAGCTTTCTTT
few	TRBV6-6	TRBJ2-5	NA	CASSEPAGRRGETQYF	TGTGCCAGCAGTGAGCCTGCGGGGAGGAGGGGAGAGACCCAGTACTTC
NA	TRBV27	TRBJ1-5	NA	CASSLLQTGKPQHF	TGTGCCAGCAGTTTATTACAGACTGGCAAGCCCCAGCATTTT
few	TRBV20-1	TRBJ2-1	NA	CSAGRLGSYNEQFF	TGCAGTGCTGGCCGTTTGGGGTCCTACAATGAGCAGTTCTTC
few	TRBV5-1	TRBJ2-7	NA	CASSLGEVRPYEQYF	TGCGCCAGCAGCTTGGGAGAGGTTCGGCCCTACGAGCAGTACTTC
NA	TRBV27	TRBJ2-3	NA	CASSSGWNTDTQYF	TGTGCCAGCAGTTCAGGCTGGAACACAGATACGCAGTATTTT
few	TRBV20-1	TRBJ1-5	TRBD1	CSAKTGAGQPQHF	TGCAGTGCAAAGACAGGGGCGGGTCAGCCCCAGCATTTT
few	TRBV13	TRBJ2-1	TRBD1	CASSPWGQGANEQFF	TGTGCCAGCAGCCCGTGGGGACAGGGGGCGAATGAGCAGTTCTTC
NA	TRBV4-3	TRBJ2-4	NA	CASSLGYVAKNIQYF	TGCGCCAGCAGCCTAGGGTACGTGGCCAAAAACATTCAGTACTTC
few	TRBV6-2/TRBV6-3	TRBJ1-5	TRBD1	CASSYSTGGNQPQHF	TGTGCCAGCAGTTACTCGACAGGGGGCAATCAGCCCCAGCATTTT
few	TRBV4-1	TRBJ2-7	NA	CASSHPVGGLYEQYF	TGCGCCAGCAGCCATCCGGTAGGGGGGCTCTACGAGCAGTACTTC
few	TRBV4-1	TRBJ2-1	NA	CASSQVADGEQFF	TGCGCCAGCAGCCAAGTAGCCGACGGTGAGCAGTTCTTC
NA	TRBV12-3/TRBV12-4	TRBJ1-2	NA	CASSFPGSYGYTF	TGTGCCAGCAGTTTTCCGGGGAGCTATGGCTACACCTTC